What follows is one T cell receptor (beta chain) and its context. Its antigen is not identified. V lost 4 bases and J 0 bases, leaving 17 bases between the germline ends. The CDR3 contains 17 residues. The germline gives CDR1 SGHRS, CDR2 YFSETQ. The entry originates in a study of blood T cells in healthy people across ages. The use of a sample-barcoded 5' primer and a J-beta primer mix characterized a second PCR of roughly 6 to 11 cycles. All cDNA molecules were each tagged by a template-switch adaptor with 12 random nucleotides. TCRdb used MiXCR to reprocess the 5' RACE reads, holding one entry per CDR3 protein. The table records approximately 1.5 million distinct CDR3 sequences, approximately 39% of them present only once. Isolation per sample recovered at least 7 million PBMCs. Overall study results and limits: A strong correlation between TCR beta diversity and naive T cell percentage was seen.

Material: blood. The clonotype comes from a young woman in good health. The rearrangement joins TRBV5-1 to TRBJ2-1; D might be TRBD2 (6 bases). CDR3 amino acids: CASSTGTLESSYNEQFF. DNA for the CDR3: TGCGCCAGCAGCACGGGGACTCTTGAAAGCTCCTACAATGAGCAGTTCTTC.